These T cell receptor beta chains were read from a single sample in a study of T cells in Graves' hyperthyroidism and ophthalmopathy. TCRdb used MiXCR to reprocess the multiplex PCR reads, holding one entry per CDR3 protein. The repertoire consists of roughly 560,000 distinct CDR3 sequences, with approximately 15% occurring once and the leading ten covering around 4.1%. The sequenced sample was blood. The receptors shown here come from a middle-aged woman with Graves' ophthalmopathy. CDR3s include the opening cysteine and the closing phenylalanine or tryptophan. Each record gives: D gene, J gene, clone size, V gene, CDR3 DNA, CDR3 protein. A D gene is named only where the DNA matches it firmly. Clone size, where shown, is once, few, many, or a class for clones that have expanded.

TRBD1 | TRBJ2-5 | many | TRBV14 | TGTGCCAGCAGCCAACGGGACAGGGGAGGAGAGACCCAGTACTTC | CASSQRDRGGETQYF
- | TRBJ1-1 | many | TRBV28 | TGTGCCAGCAGTACCGCTACAGGGTTACACACTGAAGCTTTCTTT | CASSTATGLHTEAFF
TRBD1 | TRBJ1-5 | many | TRBV6-5 | TGTGCCAGCAGAGTGACAGGGGACAATCAGCCCCAGCATTTT | CASRVTGDNQPQHF
- | TRBJ2-7 | many | TRBV28 | TGTGCCAGCAGTTTATCAGGCCTCGGGACCTACGAGCAGTACTTC | CASSLSGLGTYEQYF
TRBD1 | TRBJ2-7 | many | TRBV27 | TGTGCCAGCAGTCCAGGGACAGGGGGGGACGAGCAGTACTTC | CASSPGTGGDEQYF
TRBD2 | TRBJ2-7 | many | TRBV4-1 | TGCGCCAGCAGCCAAGTTGCAGGAGCGGGGTCCTCCTACGAGCAGTACTTC | CASSQVAGAGSSYEQYF
TRBD1 | TRBJ1-2 | many | TRBV6-5 | TGTGCCAGCAGTTACGGACAGGGACCCTATGGCTACACCTTC | CASSYGQGPYGYTF
TRBD2 | TRBJ2-1 | many | TRBV7-2 | TGTGCCAGCAGCCTGGGACTAGCGGACAATGAGCAGTTCTTC | CASSLGLADNEQFF
TRBD1 | TRBJ1-5 | - | TRBV19 | TGTGCCAGTAGTTACCGGGACAGGGCCAATCAGCCCCAGCATTTT | CASSYRDRANQPQHF
TRBD2 | TRBJ2-7 | many | TRBV11-1 | TGTGCCAGCAGCGAAGCCCGGACTAGCGGGAGTAAAATCTACGAGCAGTACTTC | CASSEARTSGSKIYEQYF
TRBD2 | TRBJ2-7 | many | TRBV6-2/TRBV6-3 | TGTGCCAGCAGTTACGAAGCGGGGGGCTACGAGCAGTACTTC | CASSYEAGGYEQYF
- | TRBJ1-5 | many | TRBV28 | TGTGCCAGCAGTCGAAGCAAGGGTCCAAATCAGCCCCAGCATTTT | CASSRSKGPNQPQHF
- | TRBJ2-7 | many | TRBV28 | TGTGCCAGCAGTATCGGGCCTTCGTACGAGCAGTACTTC | CASSIGPSYEQYF
TRBD1 | TRBJ1-2 | - | TRBV12-3/TRBV12-4 | TGTGCCAGCAGTCCGACAGGGGATTTGGGTGGCTACACCTTC | CASSPTGDLGGYTF
TRBD2 | TRBJ2-5 | - | TRBV11-2 | TGTGCCAGCAGCTTGTTCTTGGGAAATGGCGGGGGAGAGACCCAGTACTTC | CASSLFLGNGGGETQYF
- | TRBJ2-6 | few | TRBV11-1 | TGTGCCAGCAGCCCGGGACGGAGCTCTGGGGCCAACGTCCTGACTTTC | CASSPGRSSGANVLTF
- | TRBJ1-2 | - | TRBV10-2 | TGCGCCAGCAGGGGGGGGCTCGGAACCCGCTATGGCTACACCTTC | CASRGGLGTRYGYTF
- | TRBJ2-5 | many | TRBV6-2/TRBV6-3 | TGTGCCAGCAGGTTTTCCGGGGAGGAGACCCAGTACTTC | CASRFSGEETQYF
TRBD2 | TRBJ2-2 | - | TRBV4-2 | TGTGCCAGCAGCCAGGCCTCGAGTCTAGCGGGACCCACCGGGGAGCTGTTTTTT | CASSQASSLAGPTGELFF
TRBD1 | TRBJ2-7 | many | TRBV12-3/TRBV12-4 | TGTGCCAGCAGTCCCCGACAGGGGTCCGTCTACGAGCAGTACTTC | CASSPRQGSVYEQYF
- | TRBJ2-1 | many | TRBV6-1 | TGTGCCAGCTCTCCGGGGCCAGGCTCCTACAATGAGCAGTTCTTC | CASSPGPGSYNEQFF
TRBD1 | TRBJ2-5 | few | TRBV19 | TGTGCCAGTAGACCCGGGACAGGGGAAGAGACCCAGTACTTC | CASRPGTGEETQYF
- | TRBJ2-4 | many | TRBV15 | TGTGCCACCAGCAGAGATAGGGCGGTTGGCATTCAGTACTTC | CATSRDRAVGIQYF
- | TRBJ2-7 | - | TRBV29-1 | TGCAGCGTTGAAGATTCCAGATACGAGCAGTACTTC | CSVEDSRYEQYF
- | TRBJ2-7 | - | TRBV29-1 | TGCAGCGTTGAAATTATAGGGAGTGGCGAGCAGTACTTC | CSVEIIGSGEQYF
- | TRBJ1-2 | - | TRBV9 | TGTGCCAGCAGCGTAGTTGACAGCCCTAACTATGGCTACACCTTC | CASSVVDSPNYGYTF
- | TRBJ2-7 | few | TRBV7-9 | TGTGCCAGCAGCCTCGGTGCCGAGGGGCTCGAGCAGTACTTC | CASSLGAEGLEQYF
TRBD2 | TRBJ2-2 | few | TRBV7-8 | TGTGCCAGCAGCTTAGCGCGGGACTACGGGGAGCTGTTTTTT | CASSLARDYGELFF
- | TRBJ2-7 | many | TRBV29-1 | TGCAGCGTTGAATCGGGGAACTACGAGCAGTACTTC | CSVESGNYEQYF
TRBD1 | TRBJ2-7 | few | TRBV18 | TGTGCCAGCTCACCTGGGCAGGGGGCTGGTTACGAGCAGTACTTC | CASSPGQGAGYEQYF
TRBD2 | TRBJ2-2 | few | TRBV12-3/TRBV12-4 | TGTGCCAGCAGCTCAAATAGACTAGCGGGACTTTCCGGGGAGCTGTTTTTT | CASSSNRLAGLSGELFF
- | TRBJ1-3 | few | TRBV12-5 | TGTGCTAGTGGTTTGGGGAATTCTGGAAACACCATATATTTT | CASGLGNSGNTIYF
- | TRBJ2-2 | few | TRBV4-1 | TGCGCCAGCAGCCAAGTCGGGTTAAGGGGGTTTAAGACCGGGGAGCTGTTTTTT | CASSQVGLRGFKTGELFF
- | TRBJ2-5 | - | TRBV15 | TGTGCCACCAGCAGAGATTTAGAGGAAGAGACCCAGTACTTC | CATSRDLEEETQYF
TRBD2 | TRBJ2-2 | many | TRBV12-3/TRBV12-4 | TGTGCCAGCACTACAGCGGGGGTAACCGGGGAGCTGTTTTTT | CASTTAGVTGELFF
- | TRBJ1-2 | few | TRBV18 | TGTGCCAGCTCACTCCCAGGGGTGAACTATGGCTACACCTTC | CASSLPGVNYGYTF
TRBD2 | TRBJ2-5 | many | TRBV28 | TGTGCCAGCAGAGAAGCGGGAGCCTTCGAGACCCAGTACTTC | CASREAGAFETQYF
- | TRBJ1-2 | many | TRBV10-2 | TGCGCCAGCAGTTATAGGGGACAACACTATGGCTACACCTTC | CASSYRGQHYGYTF
TRBD1 | TRBJ2-5 | many | TRBV11-1 | TGTGCCAGCAGCTGGGGGCCGGGACAGGGAGAGACCCAGTACTTC | CASSWGPGQGETQYF
TRBD1 | TRBJ2-5 | many | TRBV4-1 | TGCGCCAGCAGCCAAACAGGGGTAGAAGAGACCCAGTACTTC | CASSQTGVEETQYF
TRBD1 | TRBJ2-7 | many | TRBV20-1 | TGCAGTGCTAGAGATCCCGGACAGGGCCTCAGCTCCTACGAGCAGTACTTC | CSARDPGQGLSSYEQYF
TRBD2 | TRBJ2-5 | many | TRBV12-3/TRBV12-4 | TGTGCCAGCAGTTTTCGCGGTCGGAGCGGGAGATCGGAGACCCAGTACTTC | CASSFRGRSGRSETQYF
- | TRBJ2-7 | - | TRBV11-2 | TGTGCCAGCAGCTTGACAGGTTTCGCCGAGCAGTACTTC | CASSLTGFAEQYF